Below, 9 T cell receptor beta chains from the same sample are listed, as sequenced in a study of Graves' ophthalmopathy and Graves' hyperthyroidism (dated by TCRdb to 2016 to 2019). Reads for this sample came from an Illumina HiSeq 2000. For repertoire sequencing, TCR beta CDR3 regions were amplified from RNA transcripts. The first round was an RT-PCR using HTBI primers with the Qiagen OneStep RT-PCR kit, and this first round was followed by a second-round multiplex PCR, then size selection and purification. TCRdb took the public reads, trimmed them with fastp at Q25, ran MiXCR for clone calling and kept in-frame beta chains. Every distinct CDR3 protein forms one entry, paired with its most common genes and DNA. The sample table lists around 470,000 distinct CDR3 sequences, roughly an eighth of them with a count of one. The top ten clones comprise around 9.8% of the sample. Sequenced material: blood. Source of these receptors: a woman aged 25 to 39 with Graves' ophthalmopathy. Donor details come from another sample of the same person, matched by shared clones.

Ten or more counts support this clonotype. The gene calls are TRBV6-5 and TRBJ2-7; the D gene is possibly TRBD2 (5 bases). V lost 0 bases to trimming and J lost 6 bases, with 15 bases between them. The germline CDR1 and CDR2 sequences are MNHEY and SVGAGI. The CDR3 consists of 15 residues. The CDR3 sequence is CASSYSSVLAGEQYF. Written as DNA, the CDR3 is TGTGCCAGCAGTTACTCGAGTGTCCTCGCGGGCGAGCAGTACTTC.

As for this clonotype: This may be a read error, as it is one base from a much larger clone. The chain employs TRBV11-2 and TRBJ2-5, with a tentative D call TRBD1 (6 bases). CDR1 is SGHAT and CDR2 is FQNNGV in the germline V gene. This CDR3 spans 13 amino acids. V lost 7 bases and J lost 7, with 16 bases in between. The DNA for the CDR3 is TGTGCCAGCAACCTAGGGGGTATGGGGACCCAGTACTTC. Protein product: CASNLGGMGTQYF.

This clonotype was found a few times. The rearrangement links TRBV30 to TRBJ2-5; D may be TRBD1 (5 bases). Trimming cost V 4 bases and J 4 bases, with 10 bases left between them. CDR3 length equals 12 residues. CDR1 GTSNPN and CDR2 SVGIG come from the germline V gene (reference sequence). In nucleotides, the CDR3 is TGTGCCTGGACAGGGTTTGGAGAGACCCAGTACTTC. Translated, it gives CAWTGFGETQYF.

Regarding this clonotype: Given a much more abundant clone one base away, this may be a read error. The DNA for the CDR3 is TGTGCCAGCAGTTCCTCGGGACATACCAAGAGGTCCCAGGACTTC. Translation: CASSSSGHTKRSQDF. The chain combines TRBV28 with TRBJ2-5, with a weak D call TRBD1 (6 bases). CDR1 MDHEN and CDR2 SYDVKM come from the germline V gene. This CDR3 is built from 15 residues.

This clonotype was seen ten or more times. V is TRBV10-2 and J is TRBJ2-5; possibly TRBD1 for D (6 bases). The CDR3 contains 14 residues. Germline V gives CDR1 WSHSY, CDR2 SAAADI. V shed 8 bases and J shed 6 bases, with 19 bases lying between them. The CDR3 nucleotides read TGCGCCAGCGGGGGACAACGTGCTTTCCAGACCCAGTACTTC. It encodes CASGGQRAFQTQYF.

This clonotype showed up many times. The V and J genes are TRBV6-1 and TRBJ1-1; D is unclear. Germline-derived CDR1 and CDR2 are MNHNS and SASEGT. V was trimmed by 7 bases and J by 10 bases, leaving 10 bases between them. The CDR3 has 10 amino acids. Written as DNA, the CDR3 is TGTGCCAGCAACAAAAATGGAGCTTTCTTT. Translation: CASNKNGAFF.

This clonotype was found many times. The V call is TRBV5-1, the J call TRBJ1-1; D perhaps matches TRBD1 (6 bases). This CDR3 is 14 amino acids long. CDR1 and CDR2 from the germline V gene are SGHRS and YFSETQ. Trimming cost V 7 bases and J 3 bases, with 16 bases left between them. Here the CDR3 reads CASQGSQGYTEAFF. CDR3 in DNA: TGCGCCAGCCAGGGGAGTCAGGGGTACACTGAAGCTTTCTTT.

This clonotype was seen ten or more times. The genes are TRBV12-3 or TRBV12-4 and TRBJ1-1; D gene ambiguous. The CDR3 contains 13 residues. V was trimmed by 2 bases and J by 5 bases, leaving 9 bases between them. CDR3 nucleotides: TGTGCCAGCAGTTTATTCGGGAAGACTGAAGCTTTCTTT. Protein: CASSLFGKTEAFF.

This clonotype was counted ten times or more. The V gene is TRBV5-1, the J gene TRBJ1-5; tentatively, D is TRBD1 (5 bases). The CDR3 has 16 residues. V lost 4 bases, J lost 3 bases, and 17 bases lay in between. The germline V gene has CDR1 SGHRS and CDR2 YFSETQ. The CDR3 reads CASSPEGEGNNQPQHF. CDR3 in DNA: TGCGCCAGCAGCCCGGAGGGTGAGGGGAACAATCAGCCCCAGCATTTT.